These T cell receptor beta chains were read from a single sample in a study of blood T cells in healthy people across ages. Using its own MiXCR run on the 5' RACE reads, TCRdb lists one record per CDR3 protein. The repertoire holds about 650,000 distinct CDR3 sequences, with more than 45% as singletons. What was sequenced was blood. Receptors originate from a woman older than 75 in good health. CDR3s include the opening cysteine and the closing phenylalanine or tryptophan. The D gene is left open where the match is weak. Clone sizes are given selectively: once, few, many, or a class where the clone is expanded.

j_call | clone_size | v_call | d_call | cdr3_aa | cdr3_nt
TRBJ2-7 | . | TRBV20-1 | . | CSARGHRVYEQYF | TGCAGTGCTAGAGGGCACAGGGTCTACGAGCAGTACTTC
TRBJ2-3 | . | TRBV20-1 | TRBD2 | CSAQEISGGTTDTQYF | TGCAGTGCCCAGGAAATTAGCGGGGGCACCACAGATACGCAGTATTTT
TRBJ1-1 | few | TRBV7-3 | . | CASSKDGNTEAFF | TGTGCCAGCAGCAAGGACGGGAACACTGAAGCTTTCTTT
TRBJ1-4 | . | TRBV7-8 | TRBD1 | CASSPGQGGNEKLFF | TGTGCCAGCAGCCCGGGACAGGGAGGGAATGAAAAACTGTTTTTT
TRBJ2-1 | once | TRBV29-1 | . | CGLEPGYSSNEQFF | TGCGGCCTTGAACCAGGCTATTCATCAAATGAGCAGTTCTTC
TRBJ2-7 | . | TRBV29-1 | TRBD2 | CSVASGRLNEQYF | TGCAGCGTTGCCAGCGGGAGGCTGAACGAGCAGTACTTC
TRBJ2-7 | . | TRBV29-1 | TRBD2 | CSVATSATYEQYF | TGCAGCGTTGCGACTAGCGCCACCTACGAGCAGTACTTC
TRBJ2-6 | many | TRBV25-1 | . | CASSHPSTGANVLTF | TGTGCCAGCAGTCACCCCTCCACTGGGGCCAACGTCCTGACTTTC
TRBJ2-7 | . | TRBV10-1 | . | CASSGTPYYEQYF | TGCGCCAGCAGTGGGACACCATACTACGAGCAGTACTTC
TRBJ2-7 | few | TRBV6-2/TRBV6-3 | . | CASSYTPYEQYF | TGTGCCAGCAGTTACACGCCCTACGAGCAGTACTTC
TRBJ2-7 | . | TRBV20-1 | . | CSARRAAVRYEQYF | TGCAGTGCTAGAAGGGCAGCGGTACGCTACGAGCAGTACTTC
TRBJ1-5 | . | TRBV30 | . | CAWSVKENQPQHF | TGTGCCTGGAGTGTAAAGGAAAATCAGCCCCAGCATTTT
TRBJ1-4 | . | TRBV12-3/TRBV12-4 | . | CASTKGGEKEKLFF | TGTGCCAGCACCAAGGGGGGAGAGAAGGAAAAACTGTTTTTT
TRBJ1-6 | many | TRBV27 | . | CASSLDQNSPLHF | TGTGCCAGCAGTTTAGACCAAAATTCACCCCTCCACTTT
TRBJ2-7 | . | TRBV6-2/TRBV6-3 | TRBD1 | CASRRQGISSYEQYF | TGTGCCAGCAGGCGACAGGGCATAAGCTCCTACGAGCAGTACTTC
TRBJ1-1 | many | TRBV6-6 | TRBD1 | CASSDRGDTEAFF | TGTGCCAGCAGTGACAGGGGGGACACTGAAGCTTTCTTT
TRBJ2-7 | few | TRBV4-3 | . | CASSQFEAYEQYF | TGCGCCAGCAGCCAATTTGAAGCCTACGAGCAGTACTTC
TRBJ2-5 | . | TRBV7-2 | . | CASSLNTGAETQYF | TGTGCCAGCAGCCTTAATACGGGAGCAGAGACCCAGTACTTC
TRBJ1-1 | . | TRBV4-2 | . | CASSGTGSHTEAFF | TGTGCCAGCAGTGGAACAGGCTCCCACACTGAAGCTTTCTTT
TRBJ2-3 | . | TRBV2 | TRBD2 | CASSPRGSTDLPSGGYTDTQYF | TGTGCCAGCAGCCCGAGGGGGTCCACCGACCTGCCTAGCGGGGGGTACACAGATACGCAGTATTTT
TRBJ1-1 | . | TRBV28 | . | CASTMGGRTEAFF | TGTGCCAGTACGATGGGGGGGCGGACTGAAGCTTTCTTT
TRBJ2-1 | many | TRBV20-1 | TRBD2 | CSARGQGLAGYNEQFF | TGCAGTGCTAGAGGTCAGGGACTAGCGGGCTACAATGAGCAGTTCTTC
TRBJ2-2 | few | TRBV7-9 | . | CASSLVSGSAGELFF | TGTGCCAGCAGCTTAGTATCAGGGAGCGCCGGGGAGCTGTTTTTT
TRBJ2-5 | once | TRBV20-1 | . | CSASRLYQETQYF | TGCAGTGCCTCGAGGCTTTACCAAGAGACCCAGTACTTC
TRBJ2-7 | many | TRBV12-3/TRBV12-4 | TRBD2 | CASSLAGGITYEQYF | TGTGCCAGCAGTTTAGCGGGAGGGATTACCTACGAGCAGTACTTC
TRBJ2-5 | many | TRBV11-2 | . | CASSFTGVKETQYF | TGTGCCAGCAGCTTTACGGGGGTCAAAGAGACCCAGTACTTC
TRBJ2-3 | many | TRBV24-1 | . | CATSGGTKNTDTQYF | TGTGCCACCAGTGGGGGGACAAAGAACACAGATACGCAGTATTTT
TRBJ2-1 | few | TRBV6-2/TRBV6-3 | TRBD2 | CASSRRPGLAAYNEQFF | TGTGCCAGCAGCAGACGACCGGGACTAGCGGCCTACAATGAGCAGTTCTTC
TRBJ2-2 | . | TRBV24-1 | TRBD1 | CATSETGTGNVGELFF | TGTGCCACCAGTGAAACCGGGACAGGGAATGTCGGGGAGCTGTTTTTT
TRBJ2-7 | many | TRBV7-6 | TRBD1 | CASSTGDRGYEQYF | TGTGCCAGCAGCACAGGGGACAGGGGTTACGAGCAGTACTTC
TRBJ2-7 | many | TRBV28 | TRBD1 | CASSSIRLGQNSYEQYF | TGTGCCAGCAGTTCGATACGCCTGGGACAGAACTCCTACGAGCAGTACTTC
TRBJ2-5 | few | TRBV7-2 | TRBD2 | CASSLRRAGTETQYF | TGTGCCAGCAGCTTAAGACGAGCGGGAACTGAGACCCAGTACTTC
TRBJ2-1 | . | TRBV24-1 | . | CATSDAPGPGHEQFF | TGTGCCACCAGTGATGCGCCAGGGCCAGGCCATGAGCAGTTCTTC
TRBJ2-1 | . | TRBV6-1 | . | CASSSQRTRGFADEQFF | TGTGCCAGCAGCTCACAACGGACTCGAGGTTTTGCCGATGAGCAGTTCTTC
TRBJ2-3 | many | TRBV6-6 | . | CASWTASTDTQYF | TGTGCCAGCTGGACAGCTAGCACAGATACGCAGTATTTT
TRBJ2-1 | . | TRBV4-2 | TRBD2 | CASSRETSGNYEQFF | TGTGCCAGCAGCCGGGAGACTAGCGGTAATTATGAGCAGTTCTTC
TRBJ1-2 | . | TRBV4-3 | . | CASSQDSADNYGYTF | TGCGCCAGCAGCCAAGATTCAGCGGATAACTATGGCTACACCTTC
TRBJ2-1 | . | TRBV6-6 | . | CASSYQGEQFF | TGTGCCAGCAGTTACCAGGGTGAGCAGTTCTTC
TRBJ2-1 | many | TRBV29-1 | TRBD2 | CSVDSERDLEYNEQFF | TGCAGCGTTGATAGTGAGCGGGACCTGGAATACAATGAGCAGTTCTTC
TRBJ2-3 | . | TRBV12-3/TRBV12-4 | . | CASSLSGLDSDTQYF | TGTGCCAGCAGTTTATCGGGACTGGATTCGGATACGCAGTATTTT
TRBJ2-2 | . | TRBV30 | . | CAWRLRGTNTGELFF | TGTGCCTGGAGATTGCGGGGAACGAACACCGGGGAGCTGTTTTTT
TRBJ2-1 | . | TRBV27 | TRBD2 | CASSSGLAGFHYNEQFF | TGTGCCAGCAGTTCGGGACTAGCGGGGTTCCATTACAATGAGCAGTTCTTC
TRBJ2-5 | many | TRBV7-2 | . | CASRPVEETQYF | TGTGCCAGCAGGCCCGTTGAAGAGACCCAGTACTTC
TRBJ2-7 | once | TRBV28 | . | CASGPGTVPYEQYF | TGTGCCAGCGGCCCCGGGACGGTACCCTACGAGCAGTACTTC
TRBJ2-3 | few | TRBV18 | . | CASSPRGVTDTQYF | TGTGCCAGCTCACCACGTGGGGTCACAGATACGCAGTATTTT
TRBJ1-1 | . | TRBV27 | . | CASRDTPGPYTEAFF | TGTGCCAGCAGGGACACCCCGGGACCGTACACTGAAGCTTTCTTT
TRBJ2-7 | . | TRBV4-2 | TRBD2 | CASSTTSGARYEQYF | TGTGCCAGCAGCACCACTAGCGGGGCCAGGTACGAGCAGTACTTC
TRBJ2-1 | few | TRBV28 | . | CASSLSRSNNEQFF | TGTGCCAGCAGTTTATCCAGATCGAACAATGAGCAGTTCTTC
TRBJ2-1 | many | TRBV5-1 | TRBD2 | CASSLDLLAGDYNEQFF | TGCGCCAGCAGCTTGGACCTTCTAGCGGGGGATTACAATGAGCAGTTCTTC
TRBJ2-1 | many | TRBV25-1 | . | CASSEGGSGAYNEQFF | TGTGCCAGCAGTGAAGGTGGTAGCGGAGCCTACAATGAGCAGTTCTTC
TRBJ2-7 | . | TRBV25-1 | . | CASRPPAGYEQYF | TGTGCCAGCAGACCCCCGGCGGGTTACGAGCAGTACTTC
TRBJ1-1 | . | TRBV10-3 | . | CAISEDGGRNTEAFF | TGTGCCATCAGTGAGGACGGGGGGAGGAACACTGAAGCTTTCTTT
TRBJ1-1 | . | TRBV7-9 | . | CASSVVGAPEAFF | TGTGCCAGCAGCGTAGTGGGGGCGCCTGAAGCTTTCTTT
TRBJ1-5 | . | TRBV28 | . | CASPAANQPQHF | TGTGCCAGCCCAGCCGCCAATCAGCCCCAGCATTTT
TRBJ2-1 | many | TRBV7-2 | . | CASSRAASSYNEQFF | TGTGCCAGCAGCCGAGCGGCCAGCTCCTACAATGAGCAGTTCTTC
TRBJ2-2 | . | TRBV5-6 | . | CASSQTNTGELFF | TGTGCCAGCAGCCAGACGAACACCGGGGAGCTGTTTTTT
TRBJ1-2 | many | TRBV12-3/TRBV12-4 | . | CASSLRFGGYTF | TGTGCCAGCAGTTTAAGGTTTGGTGGCTACACCTTC
TRBJ2-7 | . | TRBV7-2 | TRBD1 | CASSLADRGRYEQYF | TGTGCCAGCAGCTTAGCGGACAGGGGGCGTTACGAGCAGTACTTC
TRBJ1-2 | . | TRBV7-2 | . | CASSFTLGADNGYTF | TGTGCCAGCAGCTTTACCTTAGGGGCAGATAACGGCTACACCTTC